A single sample is the source of the 14 T cell receptor beta chains below, sequenced in a study of cytomegalovirus exposure and HLA in healthy donors. Clones were sequenced by immunoSEQ multiplex PCR, and TCRdb holds only the in-frame ones, with some missing. This table has 250,000 or so clones, 85% to 90% appearing once. Sequencing was carried out using PBMCs. The origin of the receptors is a man younger than 30 in good health and CMV-seronegative.

This chain uses TRBV5-1 with TRBJ1-2, with D possibly matching TRBD1 (6 bases). The V end was cut by 3 bases, the J end by 3 bases, with 12 bases between. The CDR3 is made up of 14 amino acids. Germline V gene data show CDR1 as SGHRS and CDR2 as YFSETQ. CDR3 sequence reads: CASSSGGADYGYTF. The CDR3 DNA sequence: TGCGCCAGCAGCTCGGGGGGCGCCGACTATGGCTACACCTTC. Supplemented by reference TRBV5-1 and TRBJ1-2, the full variable domain reads KAGVTQTPRYLIKTRGQQVTLSCSPISGHRSVSWYQQTPGQGLQFLFEYFSETQRNKGNFPGRFSGRQFSNSRSEMNVSTLELGDSALYLCASSSGGADYGYTFGSGTRLTVV.

V gene TRBV7-3 combines with J gene TRBJ2-3, with D possibly TRBD1 on 6 matching bases. This CDR3 has 18 amino acids. CDR1 is SGHTA and CDR2 is FQGTGA in the germline V gene. V lost 5 bases and J 4 bases, leaving 25 bases between the germline ends. The CDR3 DNA is TGTGCCAGCAGCCCAAACCCCCCAGGGGCCACCAAGTCAGATACGCAGTATTTT. This gives the protein CASSPNPPGATKSDTQYF.

The chain has TRBV27 and TRBJ2-7, with D possibly TRBD2 on 7 matching bases. Germline loops: CDR1 MNHEY, CDR2 SMNVEV (reference sequence). The V end lost 3 bases, the J end lost 4 bases, and 19 bases lay between the germline ends. The CDR3 is made up of 16 amino acids. CDR3 DNA: TGTGCCAGCAGTTTGATTTATGGGGAGGGGGTGTACGAGCAGTACTTC. It encodes CASSLIYGEGVYEQYF.

The CDR3 sequence: CASSLAVDRDTEAFF. The CDR3 DNA sequence: TGTGCCAGCAGCTTGGCCGTGGACAGGGACACTGAAGCTTTCTTT. The rearrangement links TRBV5-6 to TRBJ1-1; 8 positions match TRBD1. The V segment lost 0 bases and the J segment 3 bases; nucleotides outside the gene matches: 4. The CDR3 has 15 amino acids. Germline V gives CDR1 SGHDT, CDR2 YYEEEE.

CDR3 loop: CAWSPNIQETQYF. For the CDR3, the DNA is TGTGCCTGGTCCCCGAACATCCAAGAGACCCAGTACTTC. This rearrangement joins TRBV30 to TRBJ2-5; D gene unclear. CDR1 is GTSNPN, CDR2 SVGIG, per germline (reference sequence). Trimming took off 5 bases at V and 1 base at J, with 11 bases between the two ends. CDR3 length equals 13 residues.

V and J are TRBV5-4 and TRBJ2-3, with 13 bases that match TRBD2. This CDR3 is built from 17 residues. Losses at the gene ends were 0 bases for V and 0 bases for J; bases not matched to a gene: 1. Germline values: CDR1 SGHNT, CDR2 YYREEE (reference sequence). The CDR3 protein is CASSLGLAGGSTDTQYF. CDR3 nucleotide sequence: TGTGCCAGCAGCTTGGGACTAGCGGGAGGTAGCACAGATACGCAGTATTTT.

The chain has TRBV19 and TRBJ2-7; no definite D call. Looked up from germline, CDR1 is LNHDA and CDR2 is SQIVND (reference sequence). Trimming took off 3 bases at V and 0 bases at J, with 15 bases between the two ends. The CDR3 extends over 16 amino acids. The CDR3, as DNA: TGTGCCAGTAGTATCTTTTGGCAGGTAAGCTCCTACGAGCAGTACTTC. Protein sequence: CASSIFWQVSSYEQYF.

J is TRBJ2-5 and V is TRBV15; 9 bases are a match to TRBD2. Germline V lookup: CDR1 LNHNV, CDR2 YYDKDF (reference sequence). The CDR3 loop spans 14 amino acids. V lost 5 bases and J lost 3; bases outside the gene matches: 4. Here the CDR3 reads CATSEREEKETQYF. The CDR3 region has the DNA TGTGCCACCAGCGAGCGGGAGGAAAAAGAGACCCAGTACTTC.

The V gene is TRBV29-1, the J gene TRBJ1-3, with a tentative D call TRBD1 (5 bases). V shed 4 bases and J shed 4 bases, with 5 bases lying between them. This CDR3 spans 11 amino acids. Germline V gene data show CDR1 as SQVTM and CDR2 as ANQGSEA. The CDR3 nucleotides are TGCAGCGTTGGACAGGGAAACACCATATATTTT. Its translation is CSVGQGNTIYF.

This clone was detected a few times. The chain combines TRBV5-1 with TRBJ1-2; possibly TRBD1 for D (6 bases). V was pared by 0 bases and J by 5 bases, with 14 bases between. In germline, CDR1 is SGHRS, CDR2 YFSETQ. This CDR3 contains 15 residues. CDR3 DNA sequence: TGCGCCAGCAGCTTGGAGGGGGTTCCGAGATATGGCTACACCTTC. It codes for CASSLEGVPRYGYTF.

This chain uses TRBV4-3 with TRBJ1-4; 9 nucleotides line up with TRBD1. Germline CDR1 reads LGHNA; CDR2 reads YSLEER. The CDR3 spans 16 residues. V shed 1 base and J 5 bases; nucleotides not matched to a gene: 5. In nucleotides, the CDR3 is TGCGCCAGCAGCCAAGGGGAGGGGACAGGGAATGAAAAACTGTTTTTT. The encoded protein is CASSQGEGTGNEKLFF.

This chain joins TRBV18 and TRBJ1-5, with 7 bases that match TRBD1. Germline V gives CDR1 KGHSH, CDR2 LQKENI. After removal of 5 bases from V and 3 bases from J, the junction contained 13 bases not matched to a gene. This CDR3 has 17 amino acids. Written as DNA, the CDR3 is TGTGCCAGCTCATCTGCGGGCGACAGGGTCTACAATCAGCCCCAGCATTTT. Protein product: CASSSAGDRVYNQPQHF.

The chain combines TRBV9 with TRBJ2-3, with 8 bases identical to TRBD2. The V gene end was trimmed by 1 base and the J gene end by 2 bases; junction bases not matched to a gene: 6. Germline lookup yields CDR1 SGDLS and CDR2 YYNGEE. The CDR3 spans 16 residues. The CDR3 sequence is CASSVFSGANTDTQYF. The CDR3 bases are TGTGCCAGCAGCGTATTTAGCGGGGCTAACACAGATACGCAGTATTTT.

In its sample, this clone was seen a few times. V and J are TRBV2 and TRBJ1-2; TRBD1 is a possible D gene (6 bases). This CDR3 comprises 11 residues. Germline assignment: CDR1 SNHLY and CDR2 FYNNEI. Trimming cost V 2 bases and J 12 bases, with 10 bases left between them. The CDR3 sequence is CASSELAGDTF. CDR3 DNA sequence: TGTGCCAGCAGTGAATTAGCAGGGGACACCTTC.